One T cell receptor beta chain is described in this entry. Its antigen is unknown. The entry originates in a study of cytomegalovirus exposure and HLA in healthy donors. Findings and limits, study-wide: Published work reported that the classifier diagnosed cytomegalovirus status with high specificity and sensitivity.

Germline V gives CDR1 SGHRS, CDR2 YFSETQ. The CDR3 extends over 14 amino acids. V lost 5 bases to trimming and J lost 8 bases; unmatched junction nucleotides: 8. Measured with immunoSEQ multiplex PCR; TCRdb has only the in-frame clones, and not every one. Of 65,000 to 75,000 clones listed, over 85% are singletons. V is TRBV5-1 and J is TRBJ2-1; 9 bases are a match to TRBD1. The receptor's source is a man aged 18 to 35 in good health and CMV-seropositive. Sequencing was performed on PBMCs. CDR3 protein: CASSRTGVFHEQFF. The CDR3 DNA follows: TGCGCCAGCAGTAGGACAGGGGTGTTCCATGAGCAGTTCTTC.